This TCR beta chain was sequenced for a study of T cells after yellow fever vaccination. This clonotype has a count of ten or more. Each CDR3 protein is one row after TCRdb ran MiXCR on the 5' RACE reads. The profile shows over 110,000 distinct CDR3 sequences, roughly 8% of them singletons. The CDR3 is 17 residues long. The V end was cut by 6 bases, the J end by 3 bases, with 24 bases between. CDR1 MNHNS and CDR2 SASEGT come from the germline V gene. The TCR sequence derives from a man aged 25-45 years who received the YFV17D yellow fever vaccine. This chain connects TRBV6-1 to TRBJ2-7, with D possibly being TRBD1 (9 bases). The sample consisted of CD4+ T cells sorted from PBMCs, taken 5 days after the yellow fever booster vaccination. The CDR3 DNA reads TGTGCCAGCAGCCGTACAGGGGGCCCTAGCGGGCGCTACGAGCAGTACTTC. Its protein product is CASSRTGGPSGRYEQYF.